Listed below are T cell receptor beta chains from one sample, sequenced in a study of breast tumors, draining lymph nodes, adjacent tissues. TCRdb ran MiXCR on the multiplex PCR reads and lists one entry per CDR3 protein. The data hold approximately 230,000 distinct CDR3 sequences, with 34% observed a single time. Sequenced material: axillary lymph node tissue. Every receptor here comes from a female donor with breast cancer. Some clones in this sample may be carry-over from other donors' samples. Both conserved end residues are part of each CDR3. The order of the fields is V gene, D gene, clone size, J gene, CDR3 protein, CDR3 DNA. A D gene is named only where the DNA matches it firmly. Not all rows give a size; the values are once, few, many and, for expanded clones, a class.

V gene: TRBV30
D gene: TRBD1
clone size: NA
J gene: TRBJ2-3
CDR3 protein: CAWSRGQGYTDTQYF
CDR3 DNA: TGTGCCTGGAGCAGGGGACAGGGTTACACAGATACGCAGTATTTT

V gene: TRBV20-1
D gene: NA
clone size: many
J gene: TRBJ2-7
CDR3 protein: CSAVPPTSFSYEQYF
CDR3 DNA: TGCAGTGCCGTACCACCCACCTCGTTCTCCTACGAGCAGTACTTC

V gene: TRBV10-3
D gene: TRBD2
clone size: NA
J gene: TRBJ2-1
CDR3 protein: CAISEVEREGHNEQFF
CDR3 DNA: TGTGCCATCAGTGAAGTAGAGCGGGAGGGCCACAATGAGCAGTTCTTC

V gene: TRBV6-1
D gene: TRBD1
clone size: many
J gene: TRBJ2-3
CDR3 protein: CASSEVIGGFSTDTQYF
CDR3 DNA: TGTGCCAGCAGTGAAGTGATAGGGGGCTTTAGCACAGATACGCAGTATTTT

V gene: TRBV19
D gene: NA
clone size: many
J gene: TRBJ2-5
CDR3 protein: CASSLTGLETQYF
CDR3 DNA: TGTGCCAGTAGTTTAACAGGTTTGGAGACCCAGTACTTC

V gene: TRBV27
D gene: TRBD1
clone size: NA
J gene: TRBJ1-5
CDR3 protein: CASRTGTGHQPQHF
CDR3 DNA: TGTGCCAGCAGAACCGGGACAGGACATCAGCCCCAGCATTTT

V gene: TRBV6-2/TRBV6-3
D gene: TRBD1
clone size: many
J gene: TRBJ2-7
CDR3 protein: CASSDTAGTGGREQYF
CDR3 DNA: TGTGCCAGCAGCGACACCGCCGGGACAGGGGGACGCGAGCAGTACTTC

V gene: TRBV24-1
D gene: NA
clone size: many
J gene: TRBJ2-7
CDR3 protein: CATSDPGSEQYF
CDR3 DNA: TGTGCCACCAGTGACCCAGGCAGCGAGCAGTACTTC

V gene: TRBV7-3
D gene: NA
clone size: many
J gene: TRBJ2-1
CDR3 protein: CASSLSGSLNNEQFF
CDR3 DNA: TGTGCCAGCAGCTTATCAGGATCTCTGAACAATGAGCAGTTCTTC

V gene: TRBV19
D gene: TRBD2
clone size: many
J gene: TRBJ2-2
CDR3 protein: CASGGGNTGELFF
CDR3 DNA: TGTGCCAGTGGCGGGGGGAACACCGGGGAGCTGTTTTTT

V gene: TRBV20-1
D gene: TRBD1
clone size: NA
J gene: TRBJ1-1
CDR3 protein: CSARTGEPLAFF
CDR3 DNA: TGCAGTGCCCGGACAGGAGAGCCTTTGGCTTTCTTT

V gene: TRBV7-9
D gene: NA
clone size: many
J gene: TRBJ2-3
CDR3 protein: CASSLSLAISTDTQYF
CDR3 DNA: TGTGCCAGCAGCTTATCGCTAGCGATAAGCACAGATACGCAGTATTTT

V gene: TRBV30
D gene: NA
clone size: many
J gene: TRBJ1-4
CDR3 protein: CAWRKFDEKLFF
CDR3 DNA: TGTGCCTGGAGGAAATTTGATGAAAAACTGTTTTTT

V gene: TRBV6-6
D gene: NA
clone size: NA
J gene: TRBJ2-4
CDR3 protein: CASSYGTAKNIQYF
CDR3 DNA: TGTGCCAGCAGTTACGGAACCGCCAAAAACATTCAGTACTTC

V gene: TRBV7-2
D gene: TRBD1
clone size: NA
J gene: TRBJ2-3
CDR3 protein: CASSLSSQGADTQYF
CDR3 DNA: TGTGCCAGCAGCTTATCTAGCCAGGGGGCAGATACGCAGTATTTT

V gene: TRBV7-9
D gene: TRBD2
clone size: NA
J gene: TRBJ2-6
CDR3 protein: CASSSHSSGRSGAHVLTF
CDR3 DNA: TGTGCCAGCAGCTCGCACTCTAGCGGGAGGAGCGGGGCCCACGTCCTGACTTTC

V gene: TRBV29-1
D gene: TRBD1
clone size: many
J gene: TRBJ1-5
CDR3 protein: CSVQDRADQPQHF
CDR3 DNA: TGCAGCGTGCAGGACAGGGCGGATCAGCCCCAGCATTTT

V gene: TRBV28
D gene: NA
clone size: NA
J gene: TRBJ2-3
CDR3 protein: CASSLFLGQRDTQYF
CDR3 DNA: TGTGCCAGCAGCCTGTTCCTGGGCCAGCGTGATACGCAGTATTTT

V gene: TRBV10-2
D gene: TRBD2
clone size: many
J gene: TRBJ2-7
CDR3 protein: CASSGTSGGTYEQYF
CDR3 DNA: TGCGCCAGCAGTGGGACTAGCGGGGGGACCTACGAGCAGTACTTC

V gene: TRBV6-5
D gene: NA
clone size: few
J gene: TRBJ2-3
CDR3 protein: CASSTLGFSTDTQYF
CDR3 DNA: TGTGCCAGCAGCACACTAGGTTTTAGCACAGATACGCAGTATTTT